These T cell receptor beta chains were read from a single sample in a study of blood T cell repertoires in COVID-19. Sequencing used immunoSEQ multiplex PCR; TCRdb keeps in-frame clones, though not all of them. The sample has about 500,000 clones, about nine tenths seen once. The sample was PBMCs or T cells enriched from blood (not recorded which). The receptors shown here come from a woman under 30 who had recovered from COVID-19. Both conserved end residues are part of each CDR3. The D gene is left open where the match is weak. Size tells how often a clone was seen (once, few, many) or the class of an expanded clone, and some rows leave it out.

clone size | J gene | D gene | V gene | CDR3 DNA | CDR3 protein
NA | TRBJ2-1 | TRBD1 | TRBV2 | TGTGCCAGCAGCGTAACAGGGGGCAATGAGCAGTTCTTC | CASSVTGGNEQFF
few | TRBJ1-1 | TRBD1 | TRBV5-1 | TGCGCCAGCAGCTTGGAACCGGTCGGGACAGGGCGAAACACTGAAGCTTTCTTT | CASSLEPVGTGRNTEAFF
once | TRBJ1-2 | TRBD1 | TRBV7-8 | TGTGCCAGCAGCCCGGGACAGGTCTACTATGGCTACACCTTC | CASSPGQVYYGYTF
NA | TRBJ2-3 | TRBD1 | TRBV6-5 | TGTGCCAGCAGTTCGGACAGGGGAGATACGCAGTATTTT | CASSSDRGDTQYF
NA | TRBJ1-1 | NA | TRBV27 | TGTGCCAGCGCTCGAGCGGGTTTCCCGAACACTGAAGCTTTCTTT | CASARAGFPNTEAFF
NA | TRBJ2-7 | TRBD1 | TRBV5-1 | TGCGCCAGCAGCTTGGGGGACAGGCCGACCTACGAGCAGTACTTC | CASSLGDRPTYEQYF
NA | TRBJ2-5 | TRBD1 | TRBV25-1 | TGTGCCAGCACAGAGTCCGGGTATGGGGGACAGGAGACCCAGTACTTC | CASTESGYGGQETQYF
NA | TRBJ2-3 | TRBD2 | TRBV28 | TGTGCCAGCGAAACTAGCGGGGGGGACTTTTTCACAGATACGCAGTATTTT | CASETSGGDFFTDTQYF
NA | TRBJ1-5 | NA | TRBV19 | TGTGCCAGTAAGGGCAGGGTGGCCAATCAGCCCCAGCATTTT | CASKGRVANQPQHF
NA | TRBJ1-2 | NA | TRBV4-1 | TGCGCCAGCCGCCCTTCGGGCAGTAGGGGGGGCTACACCTTC | CASRPSGSRGGYTF
NA | TRBJ2-1 | TRBD2 | TRBV2 | TGTGCCAGCAGGGGACTAGCGAGGAATGAGCAGTTCTTC | CASRGLARNEQFF
NA | TRBJ1-4 | TRBD1 | TRBV6-5 | TGTGCCAGCAGGGCTGACAGGGGGCAGGGAAAACTGTTTTTT | CASRADRGQGKLFF
NA | TRBJ1-2 | NA | TRBV5-6 | TGTGCCAGCAGCTTCCCAGGCCTGTCAGGCTACACCTTC | CASSFPGLSGYTF
NA | TRBJ1-3 | TRBD1 | TRBV30 | TGTGCCTGGAGGATCGCCGGGACAGGGGGAAACACCATATATTTT | CAWRIAGTGGNTIYF
NA | TRBJ1-6 | TRBD1 | TRBV6-5 | TGTGCCAGCAGGTTGGGACAGGGGAATTCACCCCTCCACTTT | CASRLGQGNSPLHF
NA | TRBJ1-5 | NA | TRBV5-1 | TGCGCCAGCAGCTTGGTTGGTAGTGGAGAGGGGCCCCAGCATTTT | CASSLVGSGEGPQHF
NA | TRBJ2-7 | NA | TRBV30 | TGTGCCTGGAGATTAGCCTACGAGCAGTACTTC | CAWRLAYEQYF
once | TRBJ2-7 | NA | TRBV5-1 | TGCGCCAGCAGCTTGTGGGTGGAGGGATACGAGCAGTACTTC | CASSLWVEGYEQYF
NA | TRBJ2-2 | TRBD1 | TRBV11-3 | TGTGCCAGCAGCCCTCGCGGGACAGGGGACACCGGGGAGCTGTTTTTT | CASSPRGTGDTGELFF
NA | TRBJ2-3 | TRBD2 | TRBV15 | TGTGCCACCAGCAGACCCAATAGCGGGGTGGGGAGGGATACGCAGTATTTT | CATSRPNSGVGRDTQYF
few | TRBJ1-1 | NA | TRBV19 | TGTGCCAGTAGTATAGATCCTTCAGAGAACACTGAAGCTTTCTTT | CASSIDPSENTEAFF
once | TRBJ1-1 | TRBD1 | TRBV18 | TGTGCCAGCTCACTGGACAGGGGGTATGGGGGAGCTTTCTTT | CASSLDRGYGGAFF
NA | TRBJ1-2 | NA | TRBV5-1 | TGCGCCAGCAGCTTGGCCGTGAACAGCTATGGCTACACCTTC | CASSLAVNSYGYTF
NA | TRBJ1-5 | TRBD1 | TRBV19 | TGTGCCAGTAGTATTGACAGGGTAAGTCAGCCCCAGCATTTT | CASSIDRVSQPQHF
once | TRBJ1-5 | TRBD1 | TRBV19 | TGTGCCAGTAGTATTGGCAACAGGGGGCAGATGAGCAATCAGCCCCAGCATTTT | CASSIGNRGQMSNQPQHF
NA | TRBJ2-1 | TRBD2 | TRBV4-2 | TGTGCCAGCAGCCAAGATGAGGCTAGCGGGGGCTATGAGCAGTTCTTC | CASSQDEASGGYEQFF
NA | TRBJ2-5 | NA | TRBV7-9 | TGTGCCAGCAGCTTTCGGGACTTAGCTCCCTTGTACCAAGAGACCCAGTACTTC | CASSFRDLAPLYQETQYF
NA | TRBJ1-6 | NA | TRBV11-2 | TGTGCCAGCAGCCGACAGCTCCCAACGGGTTCACCCCTCCACTTT | CASSRQLPTGSPLHF
NA | TRBJ2-1 | TRBD2 | TRBV12-5 | TGTGCTAGTGGTTTGGCAACCACCTGGGAGCGGGGGCCGGGGGATGAGCAGTTCTTC | CASGLATTWERGPGDEQFF
once | TRBJ2-7 | TRBD1 | TRBV6-5 | TGTGCCAGCAGGTTGGCGGCCAGGGGGTACGAGCAGTACTTC | CASRLAARGYEQYF
NA | TRBJ2-1 | TRBD1 | TRBV9 | TGTGCCAGCAGCGCCCAGGGGGATAGTTCCTACAATGAGCAGTTCTTC | CASSAQGDSSYNEQFF
NA | TRBJ2-3 | NA | TRBV5-8 | TGTGCCAGCAGCTTAGGAGACAGCTCACGGTATTTT | CASSLGDSSRYF
NA | TRBJ2-3 | TRBD1 | TRBV18 | TGTGCCAGCTCACCCGCTGTGCCCGACAGGGTCCGGGCAGATACGCAGTATTTT | CASSPAVPDRVRADTQYF
NA | TRBJ2-5 | NA | TRBV27 | TGTGCCAGCAGTTTGAGGGGGCAAGAGACCCAGTACTTC | CASSLRGQETQYF
few | TRBJ2-1 | NA | TRBV21-1 | TGTGCCAGCAGCAGACCGGGACTACGGGTGGGCAATGAGCAGTTCTTC | CASSRPGLRVGNEQFF
NA | TRBJ1-2 | NA | TRBV12-3/TRBV12-4 | TGTGCCAGCAGTTTAGCGAGGCAGGGCTACACCTTC | CASSLARQGYTF
NA | TRBJ1-2 | NA | TRBV5-4 | TGTGCCAGCAGCCTGACTGATAGGGGCTACACCTTC | CASSLTDRGYTF
NA | TRBJ1-1 | NA | TRBV2 | TGTGCCAGCAGTGTAGGGGAGAACACTGAAGCTTTCTTT | CASSVGENTEAFF
NA | TRBJ2-3 | TRBD2 | TRBV5-6 | TGTGCCAGCAGCTTGAGCGGGGGGGCAGATACGCAGTATTTT | CASSLSGGADTQYF
NA | TRBJ1-5 | TRBD1 | TRBV2 | TGTGCCAGCAGTGGGGACAGGTTGAATCAGCCCCAGCATTTT | CASSGDRLNQPQHF
NA | TRBJ2-1 | NA | TRBV6-5 | TGTGCCAGCAATCGCGAGTCCTACAATGAGCAGTTCTTC | CASNRESYNEQFF
NA | TRBJ1-1 | NA | TRBV19 | TGTGCCAGTAGTATAGACCGGGGCACTGAAGCTTTCTTT | CASSIDRGTEAFF
few | TRBJ1-1 | TRBD1 | TRBV5-1 | TGCGCCAGCAGCTACACCCAGGGGGAGTGGACTGAAGCTTTCTTT | CASSYTQGEWTEAFF
once | TRBJ1-1 | NA | TRBV9 | TGTGCCAGCAGCCTCGGCGGGTTGGTTAACACTGAAGCTTTCTTT | CASSLGGLVNTEAFF
NA | TRBJ2-2 | NA | TRBV10-3 | TGTGCCATCAGTGATTTACCGCTTGATCTAGTCGCGAGCACCGGGGAGCTGTTTTTT | CAISDLPLDLVASTGELFF
NA | TRBJ1-2 | NA | TRBV30 | TGTGCCTGGAGGGGCATAGACAGGACGGGGCTTTATGGCTACACCTTC | CAWRGIDRTGLYGYTF